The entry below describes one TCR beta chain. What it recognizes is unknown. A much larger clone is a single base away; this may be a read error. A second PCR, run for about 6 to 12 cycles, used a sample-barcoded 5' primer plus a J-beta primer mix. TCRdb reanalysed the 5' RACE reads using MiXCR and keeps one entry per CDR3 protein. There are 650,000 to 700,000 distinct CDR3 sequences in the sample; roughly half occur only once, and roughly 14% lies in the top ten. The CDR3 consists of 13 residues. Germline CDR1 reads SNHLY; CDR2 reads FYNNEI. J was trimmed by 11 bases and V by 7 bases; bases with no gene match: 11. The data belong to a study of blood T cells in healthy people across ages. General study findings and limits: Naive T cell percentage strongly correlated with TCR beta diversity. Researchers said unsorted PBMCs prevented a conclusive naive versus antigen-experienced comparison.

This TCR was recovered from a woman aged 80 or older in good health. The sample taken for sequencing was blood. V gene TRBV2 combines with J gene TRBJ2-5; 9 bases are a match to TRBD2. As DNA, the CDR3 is TGTGCCAGCATGAGGGGACTAGCAAATGAGCAGTACTTC. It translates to CASMRGLANEQYF.